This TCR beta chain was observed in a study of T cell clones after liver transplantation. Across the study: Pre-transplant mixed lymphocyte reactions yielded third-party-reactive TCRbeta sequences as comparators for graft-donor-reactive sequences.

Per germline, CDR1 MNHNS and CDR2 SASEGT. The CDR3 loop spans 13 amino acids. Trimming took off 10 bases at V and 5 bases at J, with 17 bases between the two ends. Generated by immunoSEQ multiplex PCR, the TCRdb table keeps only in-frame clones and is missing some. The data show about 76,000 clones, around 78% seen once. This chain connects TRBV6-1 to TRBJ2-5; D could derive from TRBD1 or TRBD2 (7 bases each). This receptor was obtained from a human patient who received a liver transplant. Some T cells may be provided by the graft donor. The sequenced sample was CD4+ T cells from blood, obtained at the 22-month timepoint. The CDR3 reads CATQGEGWETQYF. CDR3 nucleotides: TGTGCCACCCAGGGGGAGGGGTGGGAGACCCAGTACTTC.